This T cell receptor beta chain emerged from a study of blood T cell repertoires in COVID-19. Repertoires were generated with immunoSEQ multiplex PCR, while TCRdb's copy carries only in-frame clones and drops some. Of roughly 60,000 clones detected, nearly 80% appear once; the ten largest clones hold over 25%. The sample comprised peripheral blood. This receptor was obtained from a human donor in a cohort sampled during active COVID-19.

Here the CDR3 reads CASSLRLQETQYF. CDR3 coding DNA: TGTGCCAGCAGCTTACGACTTCAAGAGACCCAGTACTTC. The chain has TRBV7-2 and TRBJ2-5; the D is unclear. This CDR3 region has 13 residues. V lost 2 bases and J 2 bases, leaving 6 bases between the germline ends. In germline, CDR1 is SGHTA, CDR2 FQGNSA. The full variable domain, with the rest looked up from reference TRBV7-2 and TRBJ2-5, is GAGVSQSPSNKVTEKGKDVELRCDPISGHTALYWYRQSLGQGLEFLIYFQGNSAPDKSGLPSDRFSAERTGGSVSTLTIQRTQQEDSAVYLCASSLRLQETQYFGPGTRLLVL.